These 11 T cell receptor beta chains originate from one sample sequenced in a study of cytomegalovirus exposure and HLA in healthy donors. 60 Vbeta and 13 Jbeta primers were used in PCR. Measured with immunoSEQ multiplex PCR; TCRdb has only the in-frame clones, and not every one. The table has around 150,000 clones, 76% seen once; the top ten hold about 3.1%. The sequenced sample consisted of PBMCs. These receptors came from a male donor in good health and CMV-seronegative.

This chain joins TRBV28 and TRBJ2-7; 7 positions agree with TRBD1. Germline-derived CDR1 and CDR2 are MDHEN and SYDVKM. CDR3 length: 14 residues. The V gene end was trimmed by 5 bases and the J gene end by 1 base; junction bases not matched to a gene: 5. CDR3 nucleotide sequence: TGTGCCAGCAGTGGACAGGAACCTTCCTACGAGCAGTACTTC. It encodes CASSGQEPSYEQYF.

This chain links TRBV25-1 with TRBJ2-5; 8 bases align to TRBD1. Germline lookup yields CDR1 MGHDK and CDR2 SYGVNS. The ends lost 1 base at V and 5 bases at J; junction bases unmatched: 9. The CDR3 runs to 16 residues. In DNA, the CDR3 is TGTGCCAGCAGTGAATTTGGTACAGGGGGTGGGGAGACCCAGTACTTC. It encodes CASSEFGTGGGETQYF.

There are a few counts of this clone. Written as DNA, the CDR3 is TGTGCCAGCAGCTTATCGCAGGGTACGGCTCAGCCCCAGCATTTT. Residues: CASSLSQGTAQPQHF. The V call is TRBV7-2, the J call TRBJ1-5, with D perhaps matching TRBD1 (5 bases). Germline CDR1 reads SGHTA; CDR2 reads FQGNSA. Trimming stripped 2 bases from V and 6 bases from J, with 14 bases between. The CDR3 loop spans 15 amino acids. The variable domain in full, completed from reference TRBV7-2 and TRBJ1-5, reads GAGVSQSPSNKVTEKGKDVELRCDPISGHTALYWYRQSLGQGLEFLIYFQGNSAPDKSGLPSDRFSAERTGGSVSTLTIQRTQQEDSAVYLCASSLSQGTAQPQHFGDGTRLSIL.

This clone was counted only a few times. The chain employs TRBV2 and TRBJ2-1, with 7 nucleotides matching TRBD2. The CDR3 consists of 15 residues. V shed 9 bases and J 3 bases; nucleotides not matched to a gene: 11. Per germline, CDR1 SNHLY and CDR2 FYNNEI. CDR3 coding DNA: TGTGCCAGAGAGAAGCGGGGAAGGGACTACAATGAGCAGTTCTTC. Protein product: CAREKRGRDYNEQFF.

This rearrangement joins TRBV9 to TRBJ2-7; TRBD1 matches at 11 bases. This CDR3 spans 21 amino acids. V lost 2 bases and J lost 2; bases outside the gene matches: 21. Germline values: CDR1 SGDLS, CDR2 YYNGEE. CDR3 sequence reads: CASSVEGQGVSGGLLPYEQYF. CDR3 sequence (DNA): TGTGCCAGCAGCGTGGAGGGACAGGGGGTTTCGGGAGGCCTCCTGCCCTACGAGCAGTACTTC.

This chain joins TRBV13 and TRBJ2-3; 9 bases line up with TRBD1. The CDR3 totals 18 residues. Germline CDR1 is PRHDT and CDR2 is FYEKMQ (reference sequence). J lost 1 base, V lost 5 bases, and 13 bases had no gene match. CDR3 bases: TGTGCCAGCAGCCAAATCCAATCGTGGACAGGGGGCACAGATACGCAGTATTTT. Protein product: CASSQIQSWTGGTDTQYF.

Only one count was recorded for this clone. This CDR3 reads CASSTGTGLNYGYTF. The CDR3 DNA reads TGTGCCAGCAGCACCGGGACAGGCCTTAACTATGGCTACACCTTC. The chain links TRBV7-9 to TRBJ1-2; 8 nucleotides line up with TRBD1. The junction had 6 bases not matched to a gene; V was cut back by 5 bases and J by 1 base. Per the germline V gene, CDR1 is SEHNR and CDR2 is FQNEAQ (reference sequence). CDR3 length: 15 amino acids. Based on the CDR3 plus reference TRBV7-9 and TRBJ1-2, the full variable domain is DTGVSQNPRHKITKRGQNVTFRCDPISEHNRLYWYRQTLGQGPEFLTYFQNEAQLEKSRLLSDRFSAERPKGSFSTLEIQRTEQGDSAMYLCASSTGTGLNYGYTFGSGTRLTVV.

The rearrangement joins TRBV5-4 to TRBJ2-1; 10 bases match TRBD2. Trimming took 4 bases from V and 5 from J; bases not matched to a gene: 6. Germline CDR1 reads SGHNT; CDR2 reads YYREEE (reference sequence). There are 15 residues in the CDR3. CDR3 amino acids: CASSLGTSANNEQFF. The DNA of the CDR3 is TGTGCCAGCAGCCTAGGGACTAGCGCTAACAATGAGCAGTTCTTC.

V usage is TRBV6-5 and J usage is TRBJ1-2; TRBD1 might be the D (5 bases). Germline CDR1 is MNHEY and CDR2 is SVGAGI. The CDR3 totals 13 residues. Trimming stripped 2 bases from V and 5 bases from J, with 9 bases between. The CDR3 sequence: CASSYVGAYGYTF. CDR3 DNA sequence: TGTGCCAGCAGTTACGTAGGGGCTTATGGCTACACCTTC.

CDR3 coding DNA: TGTGCCAGCAGCCTAAGGGCAGGGGTCCAGCCCCAGCATTTT. Its protein is CASSLRAGVQPQHF. The rearrangement uses TRBV5-6 and TRBJ1-5; perhaps TRBD1 as D (6 bases). The CDR3 consists of 14 residues. CDR1 and CDR2 from the germline V gene are SGHDT and YYEEEE. Deletions cut 4 bases from V and 7 bases from J, with 15 bases between.

This clone was observed a handful of times. This chain joins TRBV7-9 and TRBJ2-1, with 9 bases identical to TRBD1. With V trimmed by 5 bases and J by 10 bases, 12 bases remained unmatched. CDR3 length: 15 residues. Germline V gene lookup returns CDR1 SEHNR and CDR2 FQNEAQ (reference sequence). CDR3 sequence: CASSRGQGGSTEQFF. CDR3 bases: TGTGCCAGCAGCCGGGGACAGGGTGGGTCGACGGAGCAGTTCTTC.